This T cell receptor (beta chain) was retrieved from a study of shared clonotypes between healthy human individuals. The method was immunoSEQ multiplex PCR; TCRdb's version includes in-frame clones alone and lacks a portion of them. The table has over a million clones, roughly 96% seen once; the top ten hold about 1.2%. Germline V lookup: CDR1 SNHLY, CDR2 FYNNEI. J lost 2 bases, V lost 2 bases, and 5 bases had no gene match. The CDR3 loop spans 15 amino acids. This clonotype was sampled from a young man in good health. The gene calls are TRBV2 and TRBJ2-7; TRBD1 matches at 8 bases. The sample consisted of naive CD4+ T cells sorted from blood. Subset in this sample: CD45RA+ positively selected. CDR3: CASSEQGAQTYEQYF. The CDR3 nucleotides read TGTGCCAGCAGTGAACAGGGGGCGCAAACCTACGAGCAGTACTTC.